The present entry profiles one T cell receptor (beta chain) with its context. The antigen is undetermined. The data are from a study of T cell responses to AZD1222 COVID-19 vaccine. Notes on the study in general: The CD4 TCRs associated with vaccination extended across spike and predominated at 160-218 and 743-854. Reports indicate that nearly half of spike-specific TCRs are directed at unmutated variant regions.

The table came from immunoSEQ multiplex PCR; TCRdb's copy has only in-frame clones and leaves some out. The table lists 150,000 or so clones, roughly 91% of them singletons. The length of the CDR3 is 16 residues. The V and J ends lost 8 bases and 1 base respectively, with 20 bases between them. Germline loops: CDR1 SGHAT, CDR2 FQNNGV. V usage is TRBV11-2 and J usage is TRBJ1-2; D may be TRBD1 (6 bases). The TCR sequence derives from an adult in good health. Material: peripheral blood, obtained on day 0 of AZD1222 vaccination. The CDR3 DNA follows: TGTGCCAGCGGCCCCGGGGGGGGCTGGGGTAACTATGGCTACACCTTC. The encoded protein is CASGPGGGWGNYGYTF.